Below, 29 T cell receptor beta chains from the same sample are listed, as sequenced in a study of blood T cells in healthy people across ages (dated by TCRdb to about 2015). The library was generated by 5' RACE. Data came from an Illumina HiSeq 2500. A second PCR of roughly 7 to 11 cycles was performed with a sample-barcoded 5' primer and a J-beta primer mix. TCRdb itself trimmed the public reads at Q25 with fastp, ran MiXCR and retained productive beta chains. Duplicate CDR3 protein sequences are folded into a single record with the most common DNA and genes. This sample has 910,000 or so distinct CDR3 sequences in its table, and around 54% of those were observed once. The ten biggest clones cover about a fifth of the sample. Input material: blood. The receptor source for this set is a woman aged 55 to 70 in good health.

This clonotype was detected a few times. The chain carries TRBV29-1 and TRBJ2-5; 8 bases match TRBD2. This CDR3 is 14 amino acids long. The germline V gene has CDR1 SQVTM and CDR2 ANQGSEA. The J segment lost 11 bases and the V segment lost 7 bases, leaving 18 bases of the junction unmatched. The CDR3 DNA reads TGCAGCGCCCGAGGGGCAGCGGGAGCCAATGAGCAGTACTTC. Translating gives CSARGAAGANEQYF.

The CDR3 loop is CSAEDRGGYTF. The CDR3 DNA reads as TGCAGCGCTGAGGATAGAGGCGGCTACACCTTC. This chain uses TRBV29-1 with TRBJ1-2; unclear D gene. The germline CDR1 and CDR2 sequences are SQVTM and ANQGSEA. The germline V and J ends were trimmed by 7 bases and 8 bases, with 14 bases remaining between them. The CDR3 is made up of 11 amino acids.

This clonotype has only a few counts. The chain employs TRBV6-2 or TRBV6-3 and TRBJ2-3; no clear D gene. V dropped 5 bases and J dropped 5 bases, with 11 bases sitting between them. This CDR3 has 13 residues. CDR1 is MNHEY, CDR2 SVGEGT, per germline. In DNA form, the CDR3 reads TGTGCCAGCAGTGGGCCCATCAAAGATACGCAGTATTTT. As protein: CASSGPIKDTQYF.

This clonotype has more than one count but fewer than ten. This chain links TRBV20-1 with TRBJ2-1; either TRBD1 or TRBD2 may supply D (5 bases each). The CDR3 covers 10 residues. Germline assignment: CDR1 DFQATT and CDR2 SNEGSKA (reference sequence). Trimming removed 4 bases from V and 11 bases from J, with 9 bases in between. CDR3 DNA sequence: TGCAGTGCTACAAGGGGACAGCAGTTCTTC. As protein: CSATRGQQFF.

The rearrangement links TRBV12-3 or TRBV12-4 to TRBJ1-2; D is ambiguous. The V gene lost 4 bases and the J gene lost 6 bases, with 15 bases spanning the gap. The CDR3 loop spans 14 amino acids. The CDR3 DNA sequence: TGTGCCAGCAGTTCATCCCACCGCAGGAATGGCTACACCTTC. Its protein is CASSSSHRRNGYTF.

This sequence joins TRBV20-1 and TRBJ2-5, with D unclear. V shed 1 base and J shed 7 bases, with 13 bases lying between them. The CDR3 has 13 residues. Germline CDR1 DFQATT, CDR2 SNEGSKA (reference sequence). This chain's CDR3 is CSARATGRATQYF. The CDR3 DNA sequence: TGCAGTGCTAGAGCTACTGGGCGCGCGACCCAGTACTTC.

This clonotype was observed a few times. DNA for the CDR3: TGTGCCAGCAGCCCCGACAGGGGGTTATCCTACGAGCAGTACTTC. Its translation: CASSPDRGLSYEQYF. This chain joins TRBV7-2 and TRBJ2-7; 9 nucleotides match TRBD1. Germline trimming cut 5 bases from V and 1 base from J; bases unmatched to any gene: 6. This CDR3 contains 15 residues. Germline assignment: CDR1 SGHTA and CDR2 FQGNSA.

The V and J genes are TRBV4-1 and TRBJ2-1, with 11 bases lining up with TRBD2. The V and J ends lost 2 bases and 7 bases, in that order; junction bases with no gene match: 4. Germline assignment: CDR1 MGHRA and CDR2 YSYEKL. This CDR3 has 15 amino acids. DNA of the CDR3: TGCGCCAGCAGCCAACTGACTAGCGGGGAGAATGAGCAGTTCTTC. Encoded protein: CASSQLTSGENEQFF.

This clonotype was counted only a few times. The CDR3 nucleotides are TGTGCCAGCACGGTCAAACGGAGGGAGGCCCACTCTGGGGCCAACGTCCTGACTTTC. It encodes CASTVKRREAHSGANVLTF. The V call is TRBV7-8, the J call TRBJ2-6; D may be TRBD2 (6 bases). The V end was cut by 7 bases, the J end by 0 bases, with 22 bases between. Germline loops: CDR1 SGHVS, CDR2 FQNEAQ. The CDR3 sequence is 19 residues long.

The chain joins TRBV6-4 to TRBJ2-3; no clear D gene. The CDR3 is 17 residues long. Trimming cost V 2 bases and J 3 bases, with 18 bases left between them. Germline assignment: CDR1 MRHNA and CDR2 SNTAGT. The CDR3, as DNA: TGTGCCAGCAGTGACCCTACCCTCAGGCAAACGACAGATACGCAGTATTTT. It yields the protein CASSDPTLRQTTDTQYF.

V is TRBV2 and J is TRBJ2-3, with 8 bases matching TRBD1. V gave up 2 bases and J gave up 6 bases; unmatched junction bases: 10. The CDR3 consists of 16 residues. Germline values: CDR1 SNHLY, CDR2 FYNNEI. This CDR3 reads CASSESSTGAYDTQYF. The CDR3 bases are TGTGCCAGCAGTGAATCATCGACAGGGGCATACGATACGCAGTATTTT.

The V call is TRBV14, the J call TRBJ2-5, with D hard to call. Germline V gene data show CDR1 as SGHDN and CDR2 as FVKESK. Trimming stripped 2 bases from V and 13 bases from J, with 17 bases between. The CDR3 consists of 13 residues. The CDR3 DNA is TGTGCCAGCAGCCAACTAAGGACGGATGCAGCGTACTTC. It is translated as CASSQLRTDAAYF. The full variable domain, its missing parts supplied by reference TRBV14 and TRBJ2-5, is EAGVTQFPSHSVIEKGQTVTLRCDPISGHDNLYWYRRVMGKEIKFLLHFVKESKQDESGMPNNRFLAERTGGTYSTLKVQPAELEDSGVYFCASSQLRTDAAYFGPGTRLLVL.

In its sample, this clonotype was seen a few times. The CDR3 sequence is CASSQDLRGGAYEQYF. DNA of the CDR3: TGCGCCAGCAGCCAAGATTTACGGGGTGGGGCCTACGAGCAGTACTTC. This chain links TRBV4-3 with TRBJ2-7, with D possibly matching TRBD2 (5 bases). From germline, CDR1 is LGHNA and CDR2 YSLEER. This CDR3 has 16 amino acids. V lost 0 bases, J lost 2 bases, and 14 bases lay in between.

The chain couples TRBV9 to TRBJ2-1; D is ambiguous. TRBJ2-7 explains the end of the DNA better; the J call may be wrong. The V gene's germline CDR1 is SGDLS and CDR2 YYNGEE. The CDR3 contains 15 residues. The CDR3 sequence: CASSVDYGTYNEQYF. The CDR3 nucleotides read TGTGCCAGCAGCGTAGACTACGGAACCTACAATGAGCAGTACTTC.

This chain joins TRBV5-1 and TRBJ1-2, with D possibly matching TRBD1 (6 bases). CDR1 SGHRS and CDR2 YFSETQ come from the germline V gene. The CDR3 has 15 amino acids. Deletions cut 0 bases from V and 3 bases from J, with 12 bases between. The chain's CDR3 is CASSLVPGDYYGYTF. CDR3 bases: TGCGCCAGCAGCTTGGTCCCAGGGGATTACTATGGCTACACCTTC.

This rearrangement joins TRBV20-1 to TRBJ2-1; 9 bases align to TRBD2. Germline V CDR1 and CDR2: DFQATT, SNEGSKA (reference sequence). This CDR3 spans 13 amino acids. The CDR3 sequence: CRAGTSSYNEQFF. CDR3 nucleotide sequence: TGCAGGGCCGGGACTAGCAGCTACAATGAGCAGTTCTTC.

The rearrangement joins TRBV29-1 to TRBJ2-1; 10 positions match TRBD1. TRBJ2-7 matches the DNA end more closely, so the J call is doubtful. The CDR3 has 18 residues. Looked up from germline, CDR1 is SQVTM and CDR2 is ANQGSEA. In DNA form, the CDR3 reads TGCAGCGTTGAAATGATACCAATCGGACAGGGGGTCTACAATGAGCAGTACTTC. Translating it yields CSVEMIPIGQGVYNEQYF.

V is TRBV10-2 and J is TRBJ2-3; 11 nucleotides match TRBD1. The CDR3 sequence is 14 residues long. V shed 4 bases, J shed 4 bases, and the junction held 1 base outside the gene matches. Germline values: CDR1 WSHSY, CDR2 SAAADI. In DNA form, the CDR3 reads TGCGCCAGCAGTGGGACAGGGGGCCCAGATACGCAGTATTTT. Translated, it gives CASSGTGGPDTQYF.

The chain uses TRBV30 and TRBJ2-3; D possibly corresponds to TRBD1 (7 bases). This CDR3 is built from 16 residues. In germline, CDR1 is GTSNPN, CDR2 SVGIG (reference sequence). The V end lost 4 bases, the J end lost 4 bases, and 21 bases lay between the germline ends. CDR3 amino acids: CAWTGAALGGPDTQYF. The CDR3 bases are TGTGCCTGGACGGGGGCGGCCCTAGGGGGCCCAGATACGCAGTATTTT.

This chain uses TRBV7-2 with TRBJ1-1; 9 bases are a match to TRBD1. CDR1 is SGHTA and CDR2 is FQGNSA in the germline V gene. The CDR3 totals 15 residues. The trim removed 5 bases at V and 4 bases at J, leaving 8 bases unmatched. The CDR3 sequence is CASSERTGAVTEAFF. The CDR3 DNA sequence: TGTGCCAGCAGCGAAAGGACAGGGGCTGTCACTGAAGCTTTCTTT.

This sequence joins TRBV21-1 and TRBJ2-1. TRBV21-1 is annotated as a pseudogene. CDR3 length equals 17 residues. The CDR3 is CASSKLSRRRSYNEQFF. CDR3 bases: TGTGCCAGCAGCAAGTTGAGCAGACGACGCTCCTACAATGAGCAGTTCTTC.

V is TRBV19 and J is TRBJ2-5; D tentatively reads TRBD1 or TRBD2 (5 bases each). In germline, CDR1 is LNHDA, CDR2 SQIVND (reference sequence). There are 16 residues in the CDR3. The V end lost 4 bases, the J end lost 5 bases, and 20 bases lay between the germline ends. CDR3 in amino acids: CASSTPSGTGSETQYF. The CDR3, as DNA: TGTGCCAGTAGTACCCCGTCTGGGACCGGGTCGGAGACCCAGTACTTC.

This clonotype came up once. The chain is built from TRBV28 and TRBJ1-4, with a tentative D call TRBD1 (5 bases). Deletions cut 3 bases from V and 8 bases from J, with 19 bases between. Germline CDR1 reads MDHEN; CDR2 reads SYDVKM. This CDR3 is built from 16 residues. This chain's CDR3 is CASSFIRQGVGEKLFF. The CDR3 DNA follows: TGTGCCAGCAGTTTCATTAGGCAGGGAGTGGGAGAAAAACTGTTTTTT. Filled out from reference TRBV28 and TRBJ1-4, the complete variable domain reads DVKVTQSSRYLVKRTGEKVFLECVQDMDHENMFWYRQDPGLGLRLIYFSYDVKMKEKGDIPEGYSVSREKKERFSLILESASTNQTSMYLCASSFIRQGVGEKLFFGSGTQLSVL.

The chain joins TRBV6-5 to TRBJ1-5, with 7 nucleotides matching TRBD1. The CDR3 totals 19 residues. CDR1 MNHEY and CDR2 SVGAGI come from the germline V gene. The J segment lost 0 bases and the V segment lost 6 bases, leaving 17 bases of the junction unmatched. CDR3 coding DNA: TGTGCCAGCAGCTACGGGAGACAGGGTACCCCTTATAGCAATCAGCCCCAGCATTTT. Its protein is CASSYGRQGTPYSNQPQHF.

This clonotype was found once. The genes are TRBV12-3 or TRBV12-4 and TRBJ2-7; D uncertain. The end of the DNA aligns better with TRBJ2-5, so the J call may be wrong. CDR3 size: 15 residues. For the CDR3, the DNA is TGTGCCAGCAGTTTAGCGCATGACACCCGCGAGACCCAGTACTTC. This encodes CASSLAHDTRETQYF.

This clonotype has just a few counts. This chain connects TRBV12-3 or TRBV12-4 to TRBJ1-2; D is unresolved. V was pared by 5 bases and J by 0 bases, with 16 bases between. The CDR3 is 16 residues long. As DNA, the CDR3 is TGTGCCAGCAGTACCTTGACATTAACAGCTAACTATGGCTACACCTTC. Residues: CASSTLTLTANYGYTF.

The V and J genes are TRBV18 and TRBJ1-6, with D unclear. V was cut by 3 bases and J by 7 bases, with 13 bases left in between. The CDR3 is 15 amino acids. Germline V gene data show CDR1 as KGHSH and CDR2 as LQKENI. The CDR3 nucleotides read TGTGCCAGCTCACCTAACGAGGCCTGGAATTCACCCCTCCACTTT. Protein product: CASSPNEAWNSPLHF.

This clonotype was counted a few times. V usage is TRBV20-1 and J usage is TRBJ2-5, with 8 bases lining up with TRBD2. The J call is doubtful: the DNA matches TRBJ2-7 better. The V gene's germline CDR1 is DFQATT and CDR2 SNEGSKA (reference sequence). CDR3 length: 15 residues. The CDR3 spells CSARQSGLVFSEQYF. For the CDR3, the DNA is TGCAGTGCTCGGCAATCGGGACTAGTTTTTTCCGAGCAGTACTTC.

The V call is TRBV6-5, the J call TRBJ2-5, with no clear D. CDR1 and CDR2 (germline): MNHEY, SVGAGI. The V and J ends lost 5 bases and 2 bases respectively, with 9 bases between them. The CDR3 runs 13 residues. The CDR3 here is CASSALRQETQYF. CDR3 coding DNA: TGTGCCAGCAGTGCCCTCCGACAAGAGACCCAGTACTTC.